The 25 T cell receptor beta chains listed next were all sequenced from one sample in a study of siplizumab effects on memory and regulatory T cells. Repertoires were generated with immunoSEQ multiplex PCR, while TCRdb's copy carries only in-frame clones and drops some. The sample carries some 100,000 clones, over 85% recorded once. The sample was CD8+ T cells sorted from blood. The receptor set was obtained from a human donor in good health.

The chain couples TRBV4-3 to TRBJ2-1; 7 bases line up with TRBD2. CDR1 and CDR2 (germline): LGHNA, YSLEER. With V trimmed by 4 bases and J by 0 bases, 9 bases remained unmatched. CDR3 length equals 17 residues. The DNA for the CDR3 is TGCGCCAGCAGCCCGGGGGGAGGTAGGAGCTCCTACAATGAGCAGTTCTTC. It codes for CASSPGGGRSSYNEQFF.

The genes are TRBV11-1 and TRBJ2-2; weak D call: TRBD1 (5 bases). The CDR3 covers 12 residues. V shed 6 bases and J shed 5 bases, with 7 bases lying between them. CDR1 and CDR2 from the germline V gene are SGHAT and FQDESV (reference sequence). The CDR3 region is CASRQGTGELFF. The CDR3 nucleotides read TGTGCCAGCAGGCAGGGAACCGGGGAGCTGTTTTTT.

The V and J genes are TRBV7-6 and TRBJ2-7; D may match TRBD1 or TRBD2 (5 bases each). Germline-derived CDR1 and CDR2 are SGHVS and FNYEAQ. Trimming took off 4 bases at V and 5 bases at J, with 12 bases between the two ends. The CDR3 runs 13 residues. CDR3 sequence (DNA): TGTGCCAGCAGCTGGGACCGCGGCGACGAGCAGTACTTC. It yields the protein CASSWDRGDEQYF.

The CDR3 region has the DNA TGTGCCAGCAGTCAGACAGGGGGCGTCAGCTATGGCTACACCTTC. Translation gives CASSQTGGVSYGYTF. V gene TRBV6-5 combines with J gene TRBJ1-2, with TRBD1 matching 10 bases. Trimming took 5 bases from V and 4 from J; bases not matched to a gene: 7. Germline V CDR1 and CDR2: MNHEY, SVGAGI. The CDR3 totals 15 residues.

This chain links TRBV6-6 with TRBJ2-1; no clear D. Germline-derived CDR1 and CDR2 are MNHNY and SVGAGI (reference sequence). The CDR3 is 14 amino acids. V shed 2 bases and J shed 2 bases, with 7 bases lying between them. Here the CDR3 reads CASSYLPAYNEQFF. CDR3 DNA: TGTGCCAGCAGTTACCTCCCGGCCTACAATGAGCAGTTCTTC.

The V gene is TRBV12-5, the J gene TRBJ2-5; no definite D call. Per the germline V gene, CDR1 is LGHNT and CDR2 is FRNRAP. The V gene lost 3 bases and the J gene lost 5 bases, with 13 bases spanning the gap. The CDR3 has 14 amino acids. The CDR3 is CASGFSLDWETQYF. DNA of the CDR3: TGTGCTAGTGGTTTTAGTTTGGATTGGGAGACCCAGTACTTC.

V and J are TRBV29-1 and TRBJ2-7; possible D gene TRBD1, 6 bases. Trimming took 7 bases from V and 1 from J, leaving 17 bases between them. This CDR3 has 14 amino acids. The germline V gene has CDR1 SQVTM and CDR2 ANQGSEA. The CDR3, as DNA: TGCAGCGCCGGATTCCCAGGGGCTTCCTACGAGCAGTACTTC. As protein: CSAGFPGASYEQYF.

The chain combines TRBV11-2 with TRBJ2-1; no clear D. The CDR3 is 16 residues long. Trimming shortened V by 3 bases and J by 5 bases, and 17 bases separated the two germline ends. Per germline, CDR1 SGHAT and CDR2 FQNNGV. The CDR3 is CASSLGSLAADNEQFF. In DNA form, the CDR3 reads TGTGCCAGCAGCTTGGGATCACTCGCCGCAGACAATGAGCAGTTCTTC. Looking up the rest from reference TRBV11-2 and TRBJ2-1 gives the full variable domain: EAGVAQSPRYKIIEKRQSVAFWCNPISGHATLYWYQQILGQGPKLLIQFQNNGVVDDSQLPKDRFSAERLKGVDSTLKIQPAKLEDSAVYLCASSLGSLAADNEQFFGPGTRLTVL.

This chain joins TRBV13 and TRBJ2-3, with D possibly being TRBD1 or TRBD2 (6 bases each). Per germline, CDR1 PRHDT and CDR2 FYEKMQ (reference sequence). Trimming removed 8 bases from V and 5 bases from J, with 17 bases in between. The CDR3 covers 14 residues. CDR3 coding DNA: TGTGCCAGCTCGGGCACGGGGGCTTTAGATACGCAGTATTTT. This sequence encodes CASSGTGALDTQYF.

The V call is TRBV11-2, the J call TRBJ2-1; D unresolved. The CDR3 extends over 12 amino acids. CDR1 and CDR2 from the germline V gene are SGHAT and FQNNGV. Trimming took 1 base from V and 7 from J, leaving 5 bases between them. This CDR3 reads CASSLAWNEQFF. CDR3 DNA: TGTGCCAGCAGCTTAGCTTGGAATGAGCAGTTCTTC. Looking up the rest from reference TRBV11-2 and TRBJ2-1 gives the full variable domain: EAGVAQSPRYKIIEKRQSVAFWCNPISGHATLYWYQQILGQGPKLLIQFQNNGVVDDSQLPKDRFSAERLKGVDSTLKIQPAKLEDSAVYLCASSLAWNEQFFGPGTRLTVL.

The chain has TRBV6-6 and TRBJ2-1; the D is unclear. The V and J ends lost 2 bases and 7 bases respectively, with 3 bases between them. CDR3 length: 11 amino acids. Germline V gene lookup returns CDR1 MNHNY and CDR2 SVGAGI (reference sequence). CDR3 in amino acids: CASSYQNEQFF. The CDR3 DNA sequence: TGTGCCAGCAGTTACCAGAATGAGCAGTTCTTC.

V usage is TRBV27 and J usage is TRBJ1-5, with a tentative D call TRBD1 (6 bases). Trimming cost V 6 bases and J 2 bases, with 17 bases left between them. CDR3 length: 16 amino acids. CDR1 and CDR2 (germline): MNHEY, SMNVEV (reference sequence). CDR3 coding DNA: TGTGCCAGCAGCCCCGGTATTAGGACAGGCAATCAGCCCCAGCATTTT. It encodes CASSPGIRTGNQPQHF.

This clone was detected a few times. The rearrangement uses TRBV5-6 and TRBJ1-1; D not resolved. Germline V lookup: CDR1 SGHDT, CDR2 YYEEEE. V was clipped by 5 bases and J by 3 bases, with 5 bases between them. The CDR3 has 11 amino acids. In DNA form, the CDR3 reads TGTGCCAGCAGTTATTACACTGAAGCTTTCTTT. It translates to CASSYYTEAFF.

This chain links TRBV6-5 with TRBJ1-1, with 7 bases aligning to TRBD1. The CDR3 is 15 amino acids. Germline-derived CDR1 and CDR2 are MNHEY and SVGAGI. The V gene end was trimmed by 5 bases and the J gene end by 0 bases; junction bases not matched to a gene: 6. The CDR3 here is CASSTGAGMNTEAFF. The CDR3 nucleotides are TGTGCCAGCAGTACAGGGGCGGGGATGAACACTGAAGCTTTCTTT.

The genes are TRBV11-1 and TRBJ2-1; D tentatively fits TRBD1 or TRBD2 (5 bases each). CDR1 is SGHAT and CDR2 is FQDESV in the germline V gene (reference sequence). Trimming removed 3 bases from V and 3 bases from J, with 12 bases in between. The CDR3 has 15 amino acids. CDR3 DNA: TGTGCCAGCAGCTTCGGGCAGGGAGACTACAATGAGCAGTTCTTC. As protein: CASSFGQGDYNEQFF.

This clone came up once. The gene calls are TRBV7-9 and TRBJ2-7, with a tentative D call TRBD2 (5 bases). This CDR3 is 15 amino acids long. CDR1 and CDR2 (germline): SEHNR, FQNEAQ (reference sequence). V lost 3 bases and J 5 bases, leaving 17 bases between the germline ends. The CDR3, as DNA: TGTGCCAGCAGCTTCACTGAAGCTACGGGGAACGAGCAGTACTTC. Translating it yields CASSFTEATGNEQYF.

The chain combines TRBV30 with TRBJ2-7; D might be TRBD2 (5 bases). CDR3 length: 14 residues. The germline V gene has CDR1 GTSNPN and CDR2 SVGIG (reference sequence). V was shortened by 0 bases and J by 6 bases, with 15 bases between the two germline ends. The CDR3 DNA is TGTGCCTGGAGTGTACTCGGAGGATCTTCCGAGCAGTACTTC. Protein: CAWSVLGGSSEQYF.

The chain is built from TRBV6-5 and TRBJ2-1; D tentatively reads TRBD1 or TRBD2 (5 bases each). Germline values: CDR1 MNHEY, CDR2 SVGAGI. Trimming cost V 6 bases and J 10 bases, with 19 bases left between them. There are 14 residues in the CDR3. CDR3 amino acids: CASSLRGGPVEQFF. DNA for the CDR3: TGTGCCAGCAGCCTTCGGGGCGGGCCGGTGGAGCAGTTCTTC.

The chain uses TRBV6-1 and TRBJ1-2, with 8 bases aligning to TRBD1. CDR3 size: 13 residues. The junction had 2 bases not matched to a gene; V was cut back by 4 bases and J by 4 bases. Germline CDR1 reads MNHNS; CDR2 reads SASEGT. Here the CDR3 reads CASSADRGYGYTF. CDR3 in DNA: TGTGCCAGCAGTGCTGACAGGGGCTATGGCTACACCTTC.

This chain connects TRBV5-4 to TRBJ2-7; a possible D gene is TRBD2 (5 bases). V shed 4 bases and J shed 5 bases, with 16 bases lying between them. This CDR3 spans 14 amino acids. CDR1 is SGHNT and CDR2 is YYREEE in the germline V gene (reference sequence). Here the CDR3 DNA reads TGTGCCAGCAGCACCGAGGGTCTACTCCACGAGCAGTACTTC. It yields the protein CASSTEGLLHEQYF.

The chain links TRBV5-5 to TRBJ1-3, with D unclear. The V gene lost 5 bases and the J gene lost 0 bases, with 15 bases spanning the gap. The CDR3 totals 16 residues. Germline V gene sequence: CDR1 SGHKS, CDR2 YYEKEE (reference sequence). In DNA form, the CDR3 reads TGTGCCAGCAGATTCCCCAGGCTTAGCTCTGGAAACACCATATATTTT. It translates to CASRFPRLSSGNTIYF.

This chain uses TRBV4-2 with TRBJ2-7; 9 bases align to TRBD2. Per the germline V gene, CDR1 is LGHNA and CDR2 is YNFKEQ. The V and J ends lost 0 bases and 0 bases, in that order; junction bases with no gene match: 3. CDR3 size: 16 residues. The DNA for the CDR3 is TGTGCCAGCAGCCAAGATGGAGCGGGAGGCTCCTACGAGCAGTACTTC. Amino acids: CASSQDGAGGSYEQYF.

This clone was detected once. The genes are TRBV11-2 and TRBJ2-1, with D perhaps TRBD2 (6 bases). Germline assignment: CDR1 SGHAT and CDR2 FQNNGV. V lost 1 base and J 5 bases, leaving 18 bases between the germline ends. There are 17 residues in the CDR3. The CDR3 sequence: CASSLVGRGPRHNEQFF. The CDR3 DNA is TGTGCCAGCAGCTTAGTAGGGCGGGGACCGCGGCACAATGAGCAGTTCTTC.

This clone has a single count. This chain uses TRBV15 with TRBJ1-2, with D unresolved. The CDR3 is 14 amino acids. The germline CDR1 and CDR2 sequences are LNHNV and YYDKDF (reference sequence). V shed 1 base and J shed 10 bases, with 16 bases lying between them. CDR3 in DNA: TGTGCCACCAGCAGAGGGCGGGGAAGCGGAGTCTACACCTTC. Encoded protein: CATSRGRGSGVYTF.

This clone was seen a single time. V usage is TRBV6-4 and J usage is TRBJ2-3, with a possible D match to TRBD1 (5 bases). The ends were cut back, 4 bases at V and 3 bases at J, with 23 bases in the middle. Germline V gives CDR1 MRHNA, CDR2 SNTAGT. The CDR3 is made up of 18 amino acids. CDR3 in amino acids: CASSAGAIFTPRTDTQYF. The CDR3 DNA reads as TGTGCCAGCAGTGCTGGGGCCATTTTTACCCCTCGAACAGATACGCAGTATTTT.